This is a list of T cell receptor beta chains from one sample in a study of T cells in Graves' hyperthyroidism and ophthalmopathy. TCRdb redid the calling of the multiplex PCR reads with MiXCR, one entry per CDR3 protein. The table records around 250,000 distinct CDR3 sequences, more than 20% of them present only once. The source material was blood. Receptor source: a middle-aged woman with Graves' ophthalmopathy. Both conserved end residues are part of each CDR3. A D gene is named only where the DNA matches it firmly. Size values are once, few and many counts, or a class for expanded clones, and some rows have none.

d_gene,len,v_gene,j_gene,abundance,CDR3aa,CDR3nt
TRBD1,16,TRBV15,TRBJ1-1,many,CATSRAPGQGNTEAFF,TGTGCCACCAGCAGAGCACCGGGACAGGGGAACACTGAAGCTTTCTTT
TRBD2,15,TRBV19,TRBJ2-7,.,CASSIYGGRIYEQYF,TGTGCCAGTAGTATTTACGGCGGGAGAATCTACGAGCAGTACTTC
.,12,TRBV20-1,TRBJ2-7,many,CSARLDLVEQYF,TGCAGTGCTCGGCTGGACCTAGTCGAGCAGTACTTC
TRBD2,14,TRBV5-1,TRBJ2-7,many,CASSPGLAAYEQYF,TGCGCCAGCAGCCCGGGACTAGCGGCCTACGAGCAGTACTTC
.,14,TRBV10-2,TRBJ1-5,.,CASSERGGGQPQHF,TGCGCCAGCAGTGAGAGGGGGGGCGGTCAGCCCCAGCATTTT
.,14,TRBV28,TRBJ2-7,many,CASSSRAGGGEQYF,TGTGCCAGCAGTTCGAGGGCAGGGGGAGGCGAGCAGTACTTC
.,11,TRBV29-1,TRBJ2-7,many,CSAYWAYEQYF,TGCAGCGCCTACTGGGCCTACGAGCAGTACTTC
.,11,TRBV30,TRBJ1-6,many,CAWDSPATLHF,TGTGCCTGGGATAGTCCTGCCACCCTCCACTTT
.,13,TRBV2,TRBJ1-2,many,CASSGRERYGYTF,TGTGCCAGCAGTGGCAGGGAACGCTATGGCTACACCTTC
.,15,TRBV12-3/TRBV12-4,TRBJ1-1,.,CASTNKRPTNTEAFF,TGTGCCAGCACCAATAAGCGGCCAACGAACACTGAAGCTTTCTTT
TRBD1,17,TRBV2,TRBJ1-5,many,CASSDLRTGDSNQPQHF,TGTGCCAGCAGTGACCTCCGGACAGGAGATAGCAATCAGCCCCAGCATTTT
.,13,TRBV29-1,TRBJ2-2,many,CSAFPANTGELFF,TGCAGCGCCTTCCCAGCGAACACCGGGGAGCTGTTTTTT
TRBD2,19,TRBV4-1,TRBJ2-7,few,CASSQRGPGTSGYSYEQYF,TGCGCCAGCAGCCAAAGGGGACCCGGGACTAGCGGATACTCCTACGAGCAGTACTTC
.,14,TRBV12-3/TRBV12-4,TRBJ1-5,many,CASSSGGNNQPQHF,TGTGCCAGCAGTTCGGGAGGAAACAATCAGCCCCAGCATTTT
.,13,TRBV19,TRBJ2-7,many,CASSSGVTYEQYF,TGTGCCAGTAGTAGCGGGGTTACCTACGAGCAGTACTTC
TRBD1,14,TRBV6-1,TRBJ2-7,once,CASKPPQGAKEQYF,TGTGCCTCCAAACCCCCCCAGGGGGCTAAAGAGCAGTACTTC
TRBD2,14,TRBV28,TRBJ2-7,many,CASSIGTSGYEQYF,TGTGCCAGCAGCATCGGGACTAGCGGTTACGAGCAGTACTTC
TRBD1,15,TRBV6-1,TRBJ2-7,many,CASSTPGQGRYEQYF,TGTGCCAGCAGTACCCCGGGACAGGGCCGCTACGAGCAGTACTTC
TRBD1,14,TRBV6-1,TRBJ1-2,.,CASRRDSLSNGYTF,TGTGCCAGCAGGCGGGACAGTCTTTCAAATGGCTACACCTTC
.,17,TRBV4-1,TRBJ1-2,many,CASSQAPEPRGNYGYTF,TGCGCCAGCAGCCAAGCCCCAGAACCCAGGGGTAACTATGGCTACACCTTC
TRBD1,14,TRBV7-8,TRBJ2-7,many,CASTETGGNYEQYF,TGTGCCAGCACGGAGACAGGGGGTAACTACGAGCAGTACTTC
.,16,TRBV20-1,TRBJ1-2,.,CSARDTVRGSFYGYTF,TGCAGTGCTAGAGATACTGTCAGGGGAAGTTTCTATGGCTACACCTTC
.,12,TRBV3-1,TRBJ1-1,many,CASSQGTGGAFF,TGTGCCAGCAGCCAAGGGACGGGGGGAGCTTTCTTT
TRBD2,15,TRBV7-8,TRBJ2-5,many,CASSSTSGVTETQYF,TGTGCCAGCAGCTCCACTAGCGGGGTCACCGAGACCCAGTACTTC
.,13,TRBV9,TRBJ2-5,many,CASSVPPTETQYF,TGTGCCAGCAGCGTACCCCCAACAGAGACCCAGTACTTC
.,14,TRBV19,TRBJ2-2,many,CASSRQGSTGELFF,TGTGCCAGTAGTAGGCAGGGTTCGACCGGGGAGCTGTTTTTT
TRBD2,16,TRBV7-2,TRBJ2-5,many,CASSGSGVNYGETQYF,TGTGCCAGCAGCGGGAGCGGGGTCAACTATGGAGAGACCCAGTACTTC
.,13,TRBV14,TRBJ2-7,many,CASSHRGIYEQYF,TGTGCCAGCAGCCACAGAGGCATCTACGAGCAGTACTTC
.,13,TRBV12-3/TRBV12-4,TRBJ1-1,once,CASSLEGGGQAFF,TGTGCCAGCAGTTTAGAGGGGGGAGGGCAAGCTTTCTTT
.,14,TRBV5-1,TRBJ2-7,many,CASSLEGQTYEQYF,TGCGCCAGCAGCTTGGAAGGACAGACCTACGAGCAGTACTTC
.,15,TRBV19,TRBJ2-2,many,CASSIGRGRTGELFF,TGTGCCAGTAGTATCGGTCGGGGGCGCACCGGGGAGCTGTTTTTT
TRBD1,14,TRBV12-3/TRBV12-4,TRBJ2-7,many,CASSFEQGPYEQYF,TGTGCCAGCAGTTTTGAACAGGGGCCCTACGAGCAGTACTTC
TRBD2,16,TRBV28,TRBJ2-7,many,CASSPPQASGSYEQYF,TGTGCCAGCAGCCCCCCTCAGGCTAGCGGGAGCTACGAGCAGTACTTC
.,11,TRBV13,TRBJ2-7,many,CASSAGHEQYF,TGTGCCAGCAGCGCAGGTCACGAGCAGTACTTC
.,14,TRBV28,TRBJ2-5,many,CASSLQDRQETQYF,TGTGCCAGCAGTTTACAGGACAGACAAGAGACCCAGTACTTC
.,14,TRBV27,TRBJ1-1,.,CASTPRETGTEAFF,TGTGCCAGCACTCCCAGGGAAACCGGCACTGAAGCTTTCTTT
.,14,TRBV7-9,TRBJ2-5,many,CASSLGPPQETQYF,TGTGCCAGCAGCTTAGGCCCTCCCCAAGAGACCCAGTACTTC
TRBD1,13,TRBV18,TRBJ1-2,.,CASSEGASYGYTF,TGTGCCAGCTCAGAGGGGGCGAGCTATGGCTACACCTTC
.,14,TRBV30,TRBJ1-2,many,CAWSNNGGGYGYTF,TGTGCCTGGAGTAATAATGGCGGTGGCTATGGCTACACCTTC